What follows are 8 T cell receptor beta chains derived from one specimen sequenced in a study of blood T cells in healthy people across ages. It was with a sample-barcoded 5' primer and a J-beta primer mix that a second PCR of roughly 7 to 12 cycles was run. TCRdb independently ran MiXCR on the 5' RACE reads; one entry per CDR3 protein. The data show about 640,000 distinct CDR3 sequences, roughly 50% seen once. Sequenced: blood. These receptors were taken from a man aged 60 to 75 in good health.

The chain joins TRBV5-1 to TRBJ2-1; 8 nucleotides agree with TRBD1. The CDR3 is 14 amino acids. The germline V gene has CDR1 SGHRS and CDR2 YFSETQ. J lost 10 bases, V lost 6 bases, and 12 bases had no gene match. The CDR3 DNA reads TGCGCCAGCATCTTTGGTGCAGGGGGCGAGGAGCAGTTCTTC. This encodes CASIFGAGGEEQFF. Variable domain in full (rest from reference TRBV5-1 and TRBJ2-1): KAGVTQTPRYLIKTRGQQVTLSCSPISGHRSVSWYQQTPGQGLQFLFEYFSETQRNKGNFPGRFSGRQFSNSRSEMNVSTLELGDSALYLCASIFGAGGEEQFFGPGTRLTVL.

This clonotype was counted between two and nine times. The rearrangement links TRBV29-1 to TRBJ2-3; D unclear. The germline V and J ends were trimmed by 5 bases and 0 bases, with 9 bases remaining between them. The CDR3 extends over 13 amino acids. Germline assignment: CDR1 SQVTM and CDR2 ANQGSEA. The CDR3 is CSVTPDSTDTQYF. CDR3 DNA: TGCAGCGTTACTCCCGACAGCACAGATACGCAGTATTTT.

The chain carries TRBV6-6 and TRBJ2-1, with D unresolved. Between the trimmed V and J ends, which lost 5 bases and 1 base, there was a span of 3 bases. The CDR3 spans 12 residues. Germline values: CDR1 MNHNY, CDR2 SVGAGI (reference sequence). The CDR3 here is CASSNSYNEQFF. The CDR3 DNA reads TGTGCCAGCAGTAATTCCTACAATGAGCAGTTCTTC.

This chain links TRBV2 with TRBJ1-2; D is unresolved. The V and J ends lost 8 bases and 0 bases respectively, with 10 bases between them. The CDR3 loop spans 13 amino acids. Germline CDR1 reads SNHLY; CDR2 reads FYNNEI. CDR3 sequence reads: CASGEGSNYGYTF. DNA for the CDR3: TGTGCCAGCGGCGAAGGGTCTAACTATGGCTACACCTTC.

The rearrangement uses TRBV19 and TRBJ2-6, with TRBD2 matching over 7 bases. The CDR3 has 15 amino acids. Germline V lookup: CDR1 LNHDA, CDR2 SQIVND (reference sequence). V dropped 5 bases and J dropped 2; count of bases not matched to a gene: 3. The CDR3 loop reads CASSWGGPGANVLTF. CDR3 DNA sequence: TGTGCCAGTAGTTGGGGAGGGCCTGGGGCCAACGTCCTGACTTTC.

The chain combines TRBV6-2 or TRBV6-3 with TRBJ2-5; the match to TRBD2 covers 9 bases. The junction had 7 bases not matched to a gene; V was cut back by 2 bases and J by 6 bases. Germline V gene lookup returns CDR1 MNHEY and CDR2 SVGEGT. The CDR3 loop spans 15 amino acids. The CDR3 protein is CASSYETSGRQTQYF. CDR3 nucleotide sequence: TGTGCCAGCAGTTACGAGACTAGCGGTCGGCAGACCCAGTACTTC.

This clonotype was counted a few times. The chain recombines TRBV6-5 with TRBJ2-5; unclear D gene. The J call may be incorrect, as the DNA end agrees better with TRBJ2-7. Per germline, CDR1 MNHEY and CDR2 SVGAGI. This CDR3 has 11 residues. CDR3 sequence reads: CASRSGSEQYF. For the CDR3, the DNA is TGTGCCAGCAGATCCGGTTCCGAGCAGTACTTC.

This clonotype was detected ten times or more. The chain's CDR3 is CASSLRAGGVNEQFF. CDR3 sequence (DNA): TGTGCCAGCAGCTTAAGAGCGGGGGGGGTCAATGAGCAGTTCTTC. The chain carries TRBV7-9 and TRBJ2-1, with 10 bases that match TRBD2. After removal of 2 bases from V and 6 bases from J, the junction contained 4 bases not matched to a gene. CDR1 is SEHNR, CDR2 FQNEAQ, per germline (reference sequence). The CDR3 spans 15 residues. Together with reference TRBV7-9 and TRBJ2-1, the CDR3 gives the full variable domain: DTGVSQNPRHKITKRGQNVTFRCDPISEHNRLYWYRQTLGQGPEFLTYFQNEAQLEKSRLLSDRFSAERPKGSFSTLEIQRTEQGDSAMYLCASSLRAGGVNEQFFGPGTRLTVL.